This record covers a single T cell receptor beta chain. This clonotype was seen ten or more times. No antigen is known for it. Within one base of it there is no much larger clone, and no base qualities were kept. This entry comes from a study of response to subunit inactivated influenza vaccine (dated by TCRdb to 2016 to 2018). About the investigation overall: Deep quantitative T cell receptor repertoire profiling was used in the study to track responses to a trivalent subunit inactivated influenza vaccine.

Library method: RT-PCR. The reads were generated on an Illumina HiSeq 2500. The raw public data were reprocessed by TCRdb itself: fastp quality trimming at Q25, MiXCR clonotype calling, in-frame beta chains only. Each CDR3 protein gets just one entry, which takes the most common genes and DNA from the rows behind it. This sample holds over 150,000 distinct CDR3 sequences; approximately 15% were observed only once. Jointly, the top ten make up about a quarter of the sample. What the research found in general, with its limitations: The authors proposed that each seasonal influenza vaccination may bring in only a limited number of new T cells.

The CDR3 measures 14 amino acids from cysteine to phenylalanine. The entry retains the CDR3 DNA only, 42 bases that are in frame from base 1. Cut back by 5 bases and 0 bases, the V and J ends lie 11 bases apart. CDR1 DFQATT and CDR2 SNEGSKA were looked up in the germline V gene (reference sequence). The material was CD8+ T cells sorted from PBMCs, obtained 4 to 6 days after vaccination. The V and J segments used are TRBV20-1 and TRBJ1-5, and perhaps TRBD1 as D gene, on 5 matching bases. This TCR came from a man in his fifties or sixties who received an inactivated influenza vaccine. Donor details come from another sample of the same person, matched by shared clones. The CDR3 sequence is CSAGAGASNQPQHF. The DNA sequence reads TGCAGTGCTGGGGCTGGGGCTAGCAATCAGCCCCAGCATTTT.